Listed below are T cell receptor beta chains from one sample, sequenced in a study of blood T cell repertoires in COVID-19. The protocol was immunoSEQ multiplex PCR, while the TCRdb copy is restricted to in-frame clones and leaves out a portion. Of 280,000 or so clones listed, approximately 83% are singletons. Sequenced: PBMCs or T cells enriched from blood (not recorded which). Receptors originate from a man aged 25-40 years who had recovered from COVID-19. CDR3s include the opening cysteine and the closing phenylalanine or tryptophan. Fields, in order: V gene, clone size, D gene, CDR3 length, J gene, CDR3 protein, CDR3 DNA. A D gene is named only where the DNA matches it firmly. Clone size is not always given. Where it is, it says once, few, many or a class for expanded clones.

>TRBV20-1|-|-|14|TRBJ2-1
CSASDRGAVNEQFF
TGCAGTGCTAGTGACCGGGGTGCGGTCAATGAGCAGTTCTTC
>TRBV7-9|-|TRBD1|15|TRBJ1-5
CATHGTGFLNQPQHF
TGTGCCACCCACGGGACAGGGTTTTTAAATCAGCCCCAGCATTTT
>TRBV7-9|-|-|13|TRBJ2-7
CASSPAGAGEQYF
TGTGCCAGCAGCCCTGCGGGGGCAGGTGAGCAGTACTTC
>TRBV9|-|-|15|TRBJ2-3
CASSVSGHNTDTQYF
TGTGCCAGCAGCGTTTCGGGACACAACACAGATACGCAGTATTTT
>TRBV27|-|-|15|TRBJ1-5
CATRGPGRGNQPQHF
TGTGCCACAAGAGGTCCGGGACGGGGGAATCAGCCCCAGCATTTT
>TRBV30|-|TRBD1|14|TRBJ1-6
CACRGQGGISPLHF
TGTGCCTGTAGGGGACAGGGTGGTATCTCACCCCTCCACTTT
>TRBV6-5|once|TRBD1|14|TRBJ1-1
CASTRTGANTEAFF
TGTGCCAGCACCCGGACAGGGGCGAACACTGAAGCTTTCTTT
>TRBV6-1|-|-|15|TRBJ2-4
CASSEAGLAKNIQYF
TGTGCCAGCAGTGAAGCGGGCCTAGCCAAAAACATTCAGTACTTC
>TRBV7-9|-|TRBD1|13|TRBJ1-2
CASSLGQGGGYTF
TGTGCCAGCAGCTTGGGACAGGGGGGTGGCTACACCTTC
>TRBV5-4|-|TRBD1|17|TRBJ2-2
CASSSYTGTGLPGELFF
TGTGCCAGCAGCTCCTACACCGGGACAGGGCTACCAGGGGAGCTGTTTTTT
>TRBV6-5|-|-|13|TRBJ1-2
CAIRRSSNYGYTF
TGTGCCATACGGAGATCATCTAACTATGGCTACACCTTC
>TRBV27|-|-|14|TRBJ1-1
CASSYRTMNTEAFF
TGTGCCAGCAGTTACAGAACCATGAACACTGAAGCTTTCTTT
>TRBV5-1|-|-|15|TRBJ2-5
CASSLGSGSQETQYF
TGCGCCAGCAGCTTGGGGTCGGGAAGTCAAGAGACCCAGTACTTC
>TRBV3-1/TRBV3-2|-|-|14|TRBJ1-1
CASSQVSGNTEAFF
TGTGCCAGCAGCCAAGTTTCAGGAAACACTGAAGCTTTCTTT
>TRBV6-5|-|-|14|TRBJ2-7
CASSEQGNLYEQYF
TGTGCCAGCTCGGAACAGGGAAATCTCTACGAGCAGTACTTC
>TRBV5-1|-|-|17|TRBJ1-2
CASSLGGGALPGYGYTF
TGCGCCAGCAGCTTGGGGGGGGGCGCCCTCCCAGGCTATGGCTACACCTTC
>TRBV12-3/TRBV12-4|-|-|13|TRBJ1-1
CASSFSRNTEAFF
TGTGCCAGCAGTTTTAGTAGGAACACTGAAGCTTTCTTT
>TRBV7-2|-|TRBD1|15|TRBJ1-1
CASSLRTGLNTEAFF
TGTGCCAGCAGCTTGCGGACAGGTTTGAACACTGAAGCTTTCTTT
>TRBV2|-|TRBD1|15|TRBJ2-2
CASSGQGLNTGELFF
TGTGCCAGCAGTGGACAGGGGCTGAACACCGGGGAGCTGTTTTTT
>TRBV12-3/TRBV12-4|-|-|13|TRBJ1-5
CASSSTATQPQHF
TGTGCCAGCAGTTCTACAGCCACCCAGCCCCAGCATTTT
>TRBV9|-|-|15|TRBJ1-5
CASSPGPGGFQPQHF
TGTGCCAGCAGCCCAGGACCGGGCGGGTTTCAGCCCCAGCATTTT
>TRBV5-5|-|-|14|TRBJ1-4
CASSLGQNNEKLFF
TGTGCCAGCAGCTTGGGGCAGAATAATGAAAAACTGTTTTTT
>TRBV2|-|-|12|TRBJ2-1
CASTEAYNEQFF
TGTGCCAGCACCGAGGCCTACAATGAGCAGTTCTTC
>TRBV6-5|-|TRBD1|13|TRBJ1-2
CASGQALGYGYTF
TGTGCCAGCGGACAGGCCCTCGGCTATGGCTACACCTTC
>TRBV10-2|-|-|14|TRBJ1-5
CASSESVGGQPQHF
TGCGCCAGCAGTGAGTCAGTGGGGGGACAGCCCCAGCATTTT
>TRBV18|-|-|15|TRBJ2-2
CASSPTGQYTGELFF
TGTGCCAGCTCACCAACTGGACAGTACACCGGGGAGCTGTTTTTT
>TRBV19|-|TRBD1|16|TRBJ2-1
CASRHLGTGGYNEQFF
TGTGCCAGTAGACACCTTGGGACAGGAGGATACAATGAGCAGTTCTTC